This entry is about one T cell receptor beta chain. Its antigen remains unknown. The data are from a study of cytomegalovirus exposure and HLA in healthy donors. Primers: 60 Vbeta forward and 13 Jbeta reverse. Produced via immunoSEQ multiplex PCR; TCRdb's table is partial and in-frame only. The sample has tens of thousands of clones, about three fifths seen once. Findings and caveats of the study: No immune exposure information besides CMV serostatus was available. Most of the TCR beta V segments (in an earlier analysis) were productive either about 87% or about 30% of the time. When a later analysis was performed, an Asian-associated ancestry cluster reportedly had fewer N-insertions than the roughly 630-donor mean.

The sample taken for sequencing was PBMCs. The origin of this receptor is a woman younger than 45 in good health and CMV-seropositive.

In DNA, the CDR3 is TGTGCCAGCAGTTTACGGACTAGCGGGCCCACGGAGCAGTACTTC. Amino acid sequence: CASSLRTSGPTEQYF. The J gene is TRBJ2-7, the V gene TRBV27, with 11 positions matching TRBD2. V was pared by 2 bases and J by 7 bases, with 7 bases of the junction left unmatched. This CDR3 is 15 amino acids long. Germline CDR1 reads MNHEY; CDR2 reads SMNVEV (reference sequence).